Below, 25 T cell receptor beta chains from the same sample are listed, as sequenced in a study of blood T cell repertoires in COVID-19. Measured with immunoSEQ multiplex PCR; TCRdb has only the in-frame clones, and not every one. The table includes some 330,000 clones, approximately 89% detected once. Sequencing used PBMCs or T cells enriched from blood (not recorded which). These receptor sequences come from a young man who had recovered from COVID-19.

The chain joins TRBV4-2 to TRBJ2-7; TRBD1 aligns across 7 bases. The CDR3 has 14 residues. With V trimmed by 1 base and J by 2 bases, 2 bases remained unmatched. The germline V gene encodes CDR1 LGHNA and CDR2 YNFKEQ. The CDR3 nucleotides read TGTGCCAGCAGCCAAGGGACAGGAACCTACGAGCAGTACTTC. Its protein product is CASSQGTGTYEQYF.

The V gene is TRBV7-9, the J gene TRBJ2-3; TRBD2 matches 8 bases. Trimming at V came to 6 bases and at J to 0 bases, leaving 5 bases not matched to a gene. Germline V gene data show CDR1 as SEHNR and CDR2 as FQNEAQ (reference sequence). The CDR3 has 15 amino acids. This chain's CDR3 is CASRTGGKSTDTQYF. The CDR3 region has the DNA TGTGCCAGCAGGACGGGGGGGAAAAGCACAGATACGCAGTATTTT.

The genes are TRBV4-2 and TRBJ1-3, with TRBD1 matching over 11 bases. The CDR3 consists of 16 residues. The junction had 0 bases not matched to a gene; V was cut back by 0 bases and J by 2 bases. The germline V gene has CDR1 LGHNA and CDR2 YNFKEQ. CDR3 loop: CASSQEGQGAGNTIYF. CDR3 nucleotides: TGTGCCAGCAGCCAAGAGGGACAGGGGGCTGGAAACACCATATATTTT.

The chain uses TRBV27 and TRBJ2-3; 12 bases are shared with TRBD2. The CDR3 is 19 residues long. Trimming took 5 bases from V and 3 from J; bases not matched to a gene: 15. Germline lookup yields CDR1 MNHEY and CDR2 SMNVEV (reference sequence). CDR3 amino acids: CASSTISRGLAGGTDTQYF. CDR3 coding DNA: TGTGCCAGCAGTACAATCTCTAGGGGTCTAGCGGGGGGGACAGATACGCAGTATTTT.

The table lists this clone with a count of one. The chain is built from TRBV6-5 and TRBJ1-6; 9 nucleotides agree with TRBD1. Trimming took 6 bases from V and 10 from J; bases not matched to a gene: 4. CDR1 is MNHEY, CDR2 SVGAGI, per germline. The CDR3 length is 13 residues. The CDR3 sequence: CASRRTGDSPLHF. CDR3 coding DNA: TGTGCCAGCAGAAGGACAGGGGACTCACCCCTCCACTTT.

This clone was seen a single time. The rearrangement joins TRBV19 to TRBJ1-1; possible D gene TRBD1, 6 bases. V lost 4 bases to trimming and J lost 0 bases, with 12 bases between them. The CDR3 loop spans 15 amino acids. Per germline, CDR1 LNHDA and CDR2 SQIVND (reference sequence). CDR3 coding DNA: TGTGCCAGTAGTACCTCCTCAGGGGTGAACACTGAAGCTTTCTTT. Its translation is CASSTSSGVNTEAFF.

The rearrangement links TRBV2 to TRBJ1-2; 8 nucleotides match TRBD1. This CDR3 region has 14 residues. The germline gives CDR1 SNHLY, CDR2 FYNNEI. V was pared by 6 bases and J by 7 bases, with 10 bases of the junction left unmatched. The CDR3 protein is CASSGQGPGGGYTF. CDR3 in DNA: TGTGCCAGCAGCGGACAGGGCCCTGGGGGTGGCTACACCTTC.

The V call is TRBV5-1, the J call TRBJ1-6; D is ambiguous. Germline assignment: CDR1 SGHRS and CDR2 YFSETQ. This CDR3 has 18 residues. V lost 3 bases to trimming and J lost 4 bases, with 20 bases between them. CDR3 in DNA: TGCGCCAGCAGCTCTGGCGGGTTTCAGGACCTTTATAATTCACCCCTCCACTTT. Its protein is CASSSGGFQDLYNSPLHF.

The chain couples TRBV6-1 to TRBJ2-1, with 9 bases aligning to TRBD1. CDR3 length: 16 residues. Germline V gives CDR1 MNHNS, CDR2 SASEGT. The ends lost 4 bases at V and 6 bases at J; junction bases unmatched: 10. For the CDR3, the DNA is TGTGCCAGCAGTGCCTTAACAGGGGGCGCCGGCAATGAGCAGTTCTTC. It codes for CASSALTGGAGNEQFF.

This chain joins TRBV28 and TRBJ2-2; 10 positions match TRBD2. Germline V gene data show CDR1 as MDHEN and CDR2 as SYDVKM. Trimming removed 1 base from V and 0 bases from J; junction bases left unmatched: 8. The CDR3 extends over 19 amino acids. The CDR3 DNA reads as TGTGCCAGCAGTTTATTTGACCTCAGCGGGGGGGCGAACACCGGGGAGCTGTTTTTT. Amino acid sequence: CASSLFDLSGGANTGELFF.

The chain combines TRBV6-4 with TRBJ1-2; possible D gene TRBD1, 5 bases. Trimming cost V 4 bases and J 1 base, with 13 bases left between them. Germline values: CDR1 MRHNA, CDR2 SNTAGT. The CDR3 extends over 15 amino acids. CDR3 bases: TGTGCCAGCAGTGTAAAGACAGCCAATAACTATGGCTACACCTTC. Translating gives CASSVKTANNYGYTF.

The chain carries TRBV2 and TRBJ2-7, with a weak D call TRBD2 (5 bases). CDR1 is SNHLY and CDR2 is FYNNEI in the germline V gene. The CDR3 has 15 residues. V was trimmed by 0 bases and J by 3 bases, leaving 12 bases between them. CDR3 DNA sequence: TGTGCCAGCAGTGAAGCGCTCGGACTCAGCTACGAGCAGTACTTC. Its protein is CASSEALGLSYEQYF.

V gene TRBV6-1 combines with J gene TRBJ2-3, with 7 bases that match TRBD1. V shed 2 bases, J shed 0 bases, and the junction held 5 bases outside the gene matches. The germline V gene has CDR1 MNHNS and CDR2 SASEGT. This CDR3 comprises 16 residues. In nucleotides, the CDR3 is TGTGCCAGCAGTGAAAGAACAGGGGCTAGCACAGATACGCAGTATTTT. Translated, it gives CASSERTGASTDTQYF.

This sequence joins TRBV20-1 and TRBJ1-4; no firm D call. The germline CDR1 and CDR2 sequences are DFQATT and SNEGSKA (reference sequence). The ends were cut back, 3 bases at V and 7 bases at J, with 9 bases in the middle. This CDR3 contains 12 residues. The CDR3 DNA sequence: TGCAGTGCTAGTAGTCCCGGTGAAAAACTGTTTTTT. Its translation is CSASSPGEKLFF.

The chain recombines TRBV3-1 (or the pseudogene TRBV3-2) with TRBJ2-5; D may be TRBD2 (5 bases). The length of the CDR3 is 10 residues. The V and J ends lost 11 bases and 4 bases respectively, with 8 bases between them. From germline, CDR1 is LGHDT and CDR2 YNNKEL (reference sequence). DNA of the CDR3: TGTGCCGCAGAGGGAGAGACCCAGTACTTC. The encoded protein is CAAEGETQYF.

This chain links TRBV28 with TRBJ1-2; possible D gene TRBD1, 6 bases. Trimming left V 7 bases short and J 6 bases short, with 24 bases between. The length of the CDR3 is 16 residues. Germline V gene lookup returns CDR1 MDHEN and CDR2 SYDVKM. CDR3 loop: CASTPRQALLRDGYTF. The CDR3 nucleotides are TGTGCCAGCACCCCAAGACAGGCCCTGTTAAGGGATGGCTACACCTTC.

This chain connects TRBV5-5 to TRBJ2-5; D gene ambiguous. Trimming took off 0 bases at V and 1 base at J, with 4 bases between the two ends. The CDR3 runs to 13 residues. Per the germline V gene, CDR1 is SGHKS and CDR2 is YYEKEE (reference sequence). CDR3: CASSLVSQETQYF. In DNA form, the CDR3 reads TGTGCCAGCAGCTTGGTATCCCAAGAGACCCAGTACTTC.

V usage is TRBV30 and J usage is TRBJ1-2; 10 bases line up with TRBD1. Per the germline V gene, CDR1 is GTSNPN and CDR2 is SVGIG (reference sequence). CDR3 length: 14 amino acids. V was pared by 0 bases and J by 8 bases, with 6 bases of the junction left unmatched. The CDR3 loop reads CAWSVWDRGKGYTF. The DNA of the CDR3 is TGTGCCTGGAGTGTATGGGACAGGGGTAAGGGCTACACCTTC.

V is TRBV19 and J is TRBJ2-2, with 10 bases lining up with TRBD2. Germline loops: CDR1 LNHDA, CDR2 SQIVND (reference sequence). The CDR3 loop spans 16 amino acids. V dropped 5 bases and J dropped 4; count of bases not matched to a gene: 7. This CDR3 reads CASSVTSGFFTGELFF. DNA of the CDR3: TGTGCCAGTAGTGTGACTAGCGGGTTCTTCACCGGGGAGCTGTTTTTT. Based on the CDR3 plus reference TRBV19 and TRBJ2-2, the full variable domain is DGGITQSPKYLFRKEGQNVTLSCEQNLNHDAMYWYRQDPGQGLRLIYYSQIVNDFQKGDIAEGYSVSREKKESFPLTVTSAQKNPTAFYLCASSVTSGFFTGELFFGEGSRLTVL.

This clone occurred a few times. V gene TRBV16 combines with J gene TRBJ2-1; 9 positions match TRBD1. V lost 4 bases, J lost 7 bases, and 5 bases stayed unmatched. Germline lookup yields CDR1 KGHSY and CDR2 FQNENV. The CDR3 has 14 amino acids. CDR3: CASSPHRGLNEQFF. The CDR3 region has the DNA TGTGCCAGCAGCCCTCACAGGGGGCTGAATGAGCAGTTCTTC.

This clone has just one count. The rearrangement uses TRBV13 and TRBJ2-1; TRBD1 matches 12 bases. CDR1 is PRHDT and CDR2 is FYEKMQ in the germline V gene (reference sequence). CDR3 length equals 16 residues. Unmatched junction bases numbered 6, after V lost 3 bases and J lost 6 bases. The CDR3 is CASSLRSGQGANEQFF. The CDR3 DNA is TGTGCCAGCAGCTTGCGATCGGGACAGGGGGCCAATGAGCAGTTCTTC.

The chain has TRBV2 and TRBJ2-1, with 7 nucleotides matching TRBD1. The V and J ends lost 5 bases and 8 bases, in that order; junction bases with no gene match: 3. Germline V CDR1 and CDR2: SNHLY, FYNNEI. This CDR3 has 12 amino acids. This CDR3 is CASSTQGDEQFF. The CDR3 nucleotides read TGTGCCAGCAGTACCCAGGGGGATGAGCAGTTCTTC.

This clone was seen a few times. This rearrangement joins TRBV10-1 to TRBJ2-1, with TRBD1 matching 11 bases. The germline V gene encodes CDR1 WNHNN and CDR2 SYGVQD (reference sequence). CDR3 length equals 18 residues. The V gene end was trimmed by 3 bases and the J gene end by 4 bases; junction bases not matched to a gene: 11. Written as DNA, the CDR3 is TGCGCCAGCAGTGACCCCGGGGCCGGACAGGGGGCATACAATGAGCAGTTCTTC. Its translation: CASSDPGAGQGAYNEQFF.

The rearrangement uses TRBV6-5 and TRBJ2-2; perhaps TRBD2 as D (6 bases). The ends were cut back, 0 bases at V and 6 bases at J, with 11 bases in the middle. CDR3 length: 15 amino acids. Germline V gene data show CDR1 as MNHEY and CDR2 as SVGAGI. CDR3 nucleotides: TGTGCCAGCAGTTACTCGAGTCCTAGCGCCGGGGAGCTGTTTTTT. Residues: CASSYSSPSAGELFF.

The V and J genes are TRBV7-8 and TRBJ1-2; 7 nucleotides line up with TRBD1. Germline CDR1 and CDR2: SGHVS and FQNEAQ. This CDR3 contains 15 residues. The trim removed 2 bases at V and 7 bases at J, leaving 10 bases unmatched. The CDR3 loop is CASSLRTGPGGGYTF. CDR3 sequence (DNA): TGTGCCAGCAGCTTAAGGACAGGCCCAGGGGGTGGCTACACCTTC.